Shown below are 32 T cell receptor beta chains from a single sample sequenced in a study of T-cell reconstitution after alpha-beta-depleted transplantation in children. Preparation of the TCRbeta library involved a method that used unique molecular identifiers. TCRdb fed the PCR reads into MiXCR, producing one record per CDR3 protein. The sample has some 260,000 distinct CDR3 sequences; 20% to 30% are singletons. Specimen: PBMCs, mostly from graft donor cells, collected 360 days after TCRalphabeta/CD19-depleted stem cell transplant. The receptors shown here come from a female patient aged 2 to 10 who had a stem cell transplant for congenital amegakaryocytic thrombocytopenia, so the T cells may come from the graft donor.

This clonotype was observed a few times. The chain recombines TRBV6-2 or TRBV6-3 with TRBJ2-1; 7 nucleotides line up with TRBD1. Germline CDR1 and CDR2: MNHEY and SVGEGT. J lost 3 bases, V lost 6 bases, and 8 bases had no gene match. The CDR3 is 15 amino acids. This CDR3 is CASSSGTAYYNEQFF. The CDR3 DNA sequence: TGTGCCAGCAGCTCCGGGACAGCCTACTACAATGAGCAGTTCTTC.

This clonotype came up many times. The rearrangement joins TRBV28 to TRBJ2-7; 8 bases align to TRBD1. The CDR3 consists of 14 residues. Germline V gene sequence: CDR1 MDHEN, CDR2 SYDVKM. V gave up 5 bases and J gave up 5 bases; unmatched junction bases: 8. The chain's CDR3 is CASSGWQGANEQYF. CDR3 DNA sequence: TGTGCCAGCAGTGGGTGGCAGGGGGCGAACGAGCAGTACTTC.

The V call is TRBV5-6, the J call TRBJ2-3; tentatively, D is TRBD2 (5 bases). There are 13 residues in the CDR3. V was clipped by 4 bases and J by 5 bases, with 11 bases between them. Germline CDR1 reads SGHDT; CDR2 reads YYEEEE. This CDR3 reads CASSPPAGDTQYF. The CDR3 coding sequence is TGTGCCAGCAGCCCTCCCGCGGGAGATACGCAGTATTTT. The whole variable domain, filled in from reference TRBV5-6 and TRBJ2-3, reads DAGVTQSPTHLIKTRGQQVTLRCSPKSGHDTVSWYQQALGQGPQFIFQYYEEEERQRGNFPDRFSGHQFPNYSSELNVNALLLGDSALYLCASSPPAGDTQYFGPGTRLTVL.

V is TRBV27 and J is TRBJ2-1; perhaps TRBD2 as D (5 bases). This CDR3 contains 11 residues. In germline, CDR1 is MNHEY, CDR2 SMNVEV (reference sequence). V was shortened by 3 bases and J by 8 bases, with 5 bases between the two germline ends. This CDR3 is CASSFGDEQFF. The DNA for the CDR3 is TGTGCCAGCAGTTTCGGGGATGAGCAGTTCTTC.

This clonotype was counted many times. This chain joins TRBV7-8 and TRBJ2-7, with D possibly TRBD1 on 6 matching bases. The length of the CDR3 is 15 residues. V was clipped by 4 bases and J by 6 bases, with 19 bases between them. From germline, CDR1 is SGHVS and CDR2 FQNEAQ. The CDR3 coding sequence is TGTGCCAGCAGCTCCAATCTTGGGGGACAATCCGAGCAGTACTTC. Translating it yields CASSSNLGGQSEQYF.

The J gene is TRBJ2-1, the V gene TRBV2; a possible D gene is TRBD2 (5 bases). Germline V gene lookup returns CDR1 SNHLY and CDR2 FYNNEI. The germline V and J ends were trimmed by 5 bases and 7 bases, with 27 bases remaining between them. The CDR3 has 18 amino acids. CDR3: CASSIDSMRVAWGNEQFF. In nucleotides, the CDR3 is TGTGCCAGCAGTATAGACTCTATGCGGGTAGCGTGGGGAAATGAGCAGTTCTTC.

This chain uses TRBV2 with TRBJ2-1; D call uncertain. Germline V gene sequence: CDR1 SNHLY, CDR2 FYNNEI. This CDR3 contains 13 residues. V was shortened by 7 bases and J by 1 base, with 8 bases between the two germline ends. This chain's CDR3 is CASITISYNEQFF. DNA of the CDR3: TGTGCCAGCATAACCATTTCCTACAATGAGCAGTTCTTC.

This clonotype turned up a few times. Here the CDR3 reads CASSSSWTGGQPYYGYTF. CDR3 in DNA: TGTGCCAGCAGCTCTTCCTGGACAGGGGGACAACCCTACTATGGCTACACCTTC. The V call is TRBV11-2, the J call TRBJ1-2; 10 nucleotides line up with TRBD1. Germline CDR1 and CDR2: SGHAT and FQNNGV. The V and J ends lost 4 bases and 3 bases, in that order; junction bases with no gene match: 14. CDR3 size: 18 residues.

This clonotype was detected ten times or more. The V gene is TRBV10-3, the J gene TRBJ2-1; 7 positions match TRBD2. This CDR3 spans 15 amino acids. After removal of 3 bases from V and 3 bases from J, the junction contained 5 bases not matched to a gene. The germline V gene has CDR1 ENHRY and CDR2 SYGVKD. As DNA, the CDR3 is TGTGCCATCAGTGAATCGACTAGCAACTACAATGAGCAGTTCTTC. It is translated as CAISESTSNYNEQFF.

This clonotype was observed many times. This chain uses TRBV28 with TRBJ2-3, with TRBD2 identical over 10 bases. This CDR3 has 17 residues. V lost 3 bases, J lost 6 bases, and 12 bases stayed unmatched. Germline assignment: CDR1 MDHEN and CDR2 SYDVKM. The CDR3 here is CASSLFRLAGDWDTQYF. CDR3 nucleotide sequence: TGTGCCAGCAGTTTGTTCAGACTAGCGGGTGATTGGGATACGCAGTATTTT. Based on the CDR3 plus reference TRBV28 and TRBJ2-3, the full variable domain is DVKVTQSSRYLVKRTGEKVFLECVQDMDHENMFWYRQDPGLGLRLIYFSYDVKMKEKGDIPEGYSVSREKKERFSLILESASTNQTSMYLCASSLFRLAGDWDTQYFGPGTRLTVL.

Many counts were recorded for this clonotype. This chain uses TRBV5-1 with TRBJ2-5; 8 bases are a match to TRBD1. The germline V gene encodes CDR1 SGHRS and CDR2 YFSETQ. Trimming at V came to 8 bases and at J to 10 bases, leaving 1 base not matched to a gene. The CDR3 sequence is 9 residues long. The chain's CDR3 is CARGQDQYF. The DNA for the CDR3 is TGCGCCAGGGGACAGGACCAGTACTTC.

There are a few counts of this clonotype. The CDR3 sequence: CASSPRTGRGPDTQYF. The CDR3 DNA follows: TGTGCCAGCTCACCTAGGACAGGGAGGGGGCCAGATACGCAGTATTTT. The chain joins TRBV18 to TRBJ2-3, with a weak D call TRBD1 (8 bases). This CDR3 comprises 16 residues. Per germline, CDR1 KGHSH and CDR2 LQKENI. V was trimmed by 3 bases and J by 4 bases, leaving 17 bases between them.

This clonotype was seen only a few times. The chain links TRBV5-1 to TRBJ2-2; tentatively, D is TRBD1 (6 bases). Germline loops: CDR1 SGHRS, CDR2 YFSETQ. V was pared by 1 base and J by 1 base, with 8 bases between. CDR3 length equals 15 residues. The CDR3, as DNA: TGCGCCAGCAGCTTGTCGGGACAGAACACCGGGGAGCTGTTTTTT. It encodes CASSLSGQNTGELFF.

This clonotype showed up just a few times. In DNA, the CDR3 is TGTGCCAGCAGTCTGGGGTTCCAGACCCTTGAGATCACAGATACGCAGTATTTT. It specifies CASSLGFQTLEITDTQYF. The chain joins TRBV28 to TRBJ2-3; D call uncertain. V was trimmed by 5 bases and J by 2 bases, leaving 23 bases between them. The length of the CDR3 is 18 residues. Germline loops: CDR1 MDHEN, CDR2 SYDVKM.

V is TRBV3-1 and J is TRBJ1-2; possible D gene TRBD1, 5 bases. Between the trimmed V and J ends, which lost 0 bases and 8 bases, there was a span of 10 bases. The CDR3 runs 13 residues. CDR1 LGHDT and CDR2 YNNKEL come from the germline V gene (reference sequence). The CDR3 sequence is CASSQEQDFGYTF. The DNA for the CDR3 is TGTGCCAGCAGCCAAGAACAGGATTTCGGCTACACCTTC.

This clonotype was counted only a few times. The rearrangement joins TRBV6-5 to TRBJ1-3; D not resolved. The V end was cut by 8 bases, the J end by 4 bases, with 6 bases between. Germline loops: CDR1 MNHEY, CDR2 SVGAGI. The CDR3 loop spans 11 amino acids. The CDR3 here is CASRIGNTIYF. In DNA form, the CDR3 reads TGTGCCAGCCGAATAGGAAACACCATATATTTT.

Only a few counts were recorded for this clonotype. The chain uses TRBV29-1 and TRBJ2-3, with 7 positions matching TRBD1. CDR1 is SQVTM and CDR2 is ANQGSEA in the germline V gene. V shed 3 bases, J shed 11 bases, and the junction held 17 bases outside the gene matches. CDR3 length: 15 residues. CDR3 bases: TGCAGCGTTGATCATCCCCGTCCCTACACAGGGGTGCAGTATTTT. Its protein product is CSVDHPRPYTGVQYF.

This clonotype was seen only a few times. CDR3: CASSPGGRGLFSEQFF. CDR3 DNA: TGTGCCAGCAGCCCAGGGGGCAGGGGGCTTTTTAGTGAGCAGTTCTTC. The V gene is TRBV7-2, the J gene TRBJ2-1; 8 bases line up with TRBD1. Germline V gene data show CDR1 as SGHTA and CDR2 as FQGNSA. With 5 bases clipped from V and 9 bases from J, the junction kept 15 bases outside the gene matches. The CDR3 is 16 residues long.

This rearrangement joins TRBV4-3 to TRBJ2-3, with D tentatively TRBD2 (6 bases). V shed 1 base and J shed 1 base, with 12 bases lying between them. Per germline, CDR1 LGHNA and CDR2 YSLEER. The CDR3 totals 16 residues. The CDR3 loop reads CASSQGRSSGTDTQYF. In DNA, the CDR3 is TGCGCCAGCAGCCAAGGGAGGTCTAGCGGCACAGATACGCAGTATTTT.

The chain uses TRBV7-8 and TRBJ2-1, with no clear D. With 2 bases removed from V and 11 bases from J, the gap between germline ends came to 16 bases. CDR3 length equals 14 residues. In germline, CDR1 is SGHVS, CDR2 FQNEAQ. As DNA, the CDR3 is TGTGCCAGCAGCTTACTTTCTATGTCAGGCAAGCAGTTCTTC. This translates into CASSLLSMSGKQFF.

The V call is TRBV20-1, the J call TRBJ2-3; the match to TRBD2 covers 13 bases. CDR3 length: 15 residues. Germline V gene sequence: CDR1 DFQATT, CDR2 SNEGSKA (reference sequence). V lost 5 bases to trimming and J lost 7 bases; unmatched junction nucleotides: 9. The CDR3 loop is CSAPGLAGASNTQYF. The CDR3 nucleotides read TGCAGTGCTCCCGGACTAGCGGGGGCTTCGAATACGCAGTATTTT.

This clonotype is a singleton in its sample. The chain couples TRBV29-1 to TRBJ2-5; possibly TRBD1 for D (6 bases). The V end lost 7 bases, the J end lost 2 bases, and 8 bases lay between the germline ends. The length of the CDR3 is 11 residues. CDR1 is SQVTM and CDR2 is ANQGSEA in the germline V gene. The CDR3 protein is CSGQAQETQYF. The CDR3, as DNA: TGCAGCGGACAGGCTCAAGAGACCCAGTACTTC.

There are a few counts of this clonotype. The V and J genes are TRBV7-9 and TRBJ2-5, with 8 bases identical to TRBD1. The germline V gene has CDR1 SEHNR and CDR2 FQNEAQ (reference sequence). The trim removed 1 base at V and 1 base at J, leaving 2 bases unmatched. The CDR3 is made up of 15 amino acids. CDR3 sequence: CASSLGGQGQETQYF. The CDR3 nucleotides are TGTGCCAGCAGCTTAGGAGGACAGGGCCAAGAGACCCAGTACTTC. Based on the CDR3 plus reference TRBV7-9 and TRBJ2-5, the full variable domain is DTGVSQNPRHKITKRGQNVTFRCDPISEHNRLYWYRQTLGQGPEFLTYFQNEAQLEKSRLLSDRFSAERPKGSFSTLEIQRTEQGDSAMYLCASSLGGQGQETQYFGPGTRLLVL.

This clonotype turned up a few times. This rearrangement joins TRBV12-3 or TRBV12-4 to TRBJ1-1; D might be TRBD1 (5 bases). V lost 5 bases to trimming and J lost 8 bases, with 21 bases between them. The CDR3 is 15 residues long. The CDR3 here is CASSHPSQGPREAFF. For the CDR3, the DNA is TGTGCCAGCAGTCACCCTTCTCAGGGCCCGAGGGAAGCTTTCTTT.

V gene TRBV5-1 combines with J gene TRBJ1-5; maybe TRBD1 (5 bases). Trimming removed 2 bases from V and 9 bases from J, with 15 bases in between. The CDR3 sequence is 14 residues long. Germline V gene data show CDR1 as SGHRS and CDR2 as YFSETQ. The CDR3 region is CASSLSGRGTPQHF. The CDR3 region has the DNA TGCGCCAGCAGCTTAAGTGGGAGGGGAACGCCCCAGCATTTT.

This rearrangement joins TRBV5-1 to TRBJ2-5; D perhaps matches TRBD2 (6 bases). V was shortened by 3 bases and J by 2 bases, with 17 bases between the two germline ends. Per germline, CDR1 SGHRS and CDR2 YFSETQ. This CDR3 contains 16 residues. The CDR3 here is CASSSLPTSSQETQYF. The CDR3 region has the DNA TGCGCCAGCAGCTCACTCCCAACTAGCAGTCAAGAGACCCAGTACTTC.

The sample holds a few counts of this clonotype. The chain carries TRBV2 and TRBJ1-1; possible D gene TRBD1, 6 bases. Trimming shortened V by 8 bases and J by 0 bases, and 25 bases separated the two germline ends. The CDR3 is made up of 18 amino acids. The V gene's germline CDR1 is SNHLY and CDR2 FYNNEI. CDR3 sequence: CASGGGVSMGPLNTEAFF. The CDR3 DNA is TGTGCCAGCGGGGGCGGGGTTAGTATGGGGCCCCTGAACACTGAAGCTTTCTTT.

The table lists this clonotype with a few counts. The chain employs TRBV7-9 and TRBJ2-1; tentatively, D is TRBD1 or TRBD2 (6 bases each). Trimming took 7 bases from V and 5 from J, leaving 12 bases between them. The CDR3 spans 13 residues. The V gene's germline CDR1 is SEHNR and CDR2 FQNEAQ (reference sequence). As DNA, the CDR3 is TGTGCCAGCACCGGAGGGGGTCACAATGAGCAGTTCTTC. It codes for CASTGGGHNEQFF. The entire variable domain, with the rest obtained from reference TRBV7-9 and TRBJ2-1, is as follows: DTGVSQNPRHKITKRGQNVTFRCDPISEHNRLYWYRQTLGQGPEFLTYFQNEAQLEKSRLLSDRFSAERPKGSFSTLEIQRTEQGDSAMYLCASTGGGHNEQFFGPGTRLTVL.

The chain recombines TRBV12-3 or TRBV12-4 with TRBJ1-4; 7 bases agree with TRBD1. This CDR3 comprises 14 residues. Trimming took 5 bases from V and 6 from J; bases not matched to a gene: 6. CDR3 region: CASSRQGLHEKLFF. In DNA, the CDR3 is TGTGCCAGCAGTCGACAGGGTCTTCATGAAAAACTGTTTTTT.

This clonotype was detected a few times. J is TRBJ2-3 and V is TRBV5-1, with TRBD2 matching over 9 bases. The CDR3 runs 17 residues. V lost 0 bases, J lost 3 bases, and 8 bases stayed unmatched. The V gene's germline CDR1 is SGHRS and CDR2 YFSETQ. The CDR3 nucleotides are TGCGCCAGCAGCTTGGAAGGGCTAGCGGGGAGGACAGATACGCAGTATTTT. Residues: CASSLEGLAGRTDTQYF.

This clonotype was counted many times. V and J are TRBV12-3 or TRBV12-4 and TRBJ2-3; D gene uncertain. V was pared by 6 bases and J by 4 bases, with 5 bases between. CDR3 length: 11 amino acids. CDR3 sequence (DNA): TGTGCCAGCAGCTTGTCAGATACGCAGTATTTT. It encodes CASSLSDTQYF.

A few counts support this clonotype. The gene calls are TRBV2 and TRBJ2-1; D unclear. The germline V gene encodes CDR1 SNHLY and CDR2 FYNNEI. This CDR3 is built from 15 residues. V was clipped by 7 bases and J by 4 bases, with 17 bases between them. The CDR3 is CASIRFPPTYNEQFF. The CDR3 DNA follows: TGTGCCAGCATTCGCTTTCCACCTACTTACAATGAGCAGTTCTTC.